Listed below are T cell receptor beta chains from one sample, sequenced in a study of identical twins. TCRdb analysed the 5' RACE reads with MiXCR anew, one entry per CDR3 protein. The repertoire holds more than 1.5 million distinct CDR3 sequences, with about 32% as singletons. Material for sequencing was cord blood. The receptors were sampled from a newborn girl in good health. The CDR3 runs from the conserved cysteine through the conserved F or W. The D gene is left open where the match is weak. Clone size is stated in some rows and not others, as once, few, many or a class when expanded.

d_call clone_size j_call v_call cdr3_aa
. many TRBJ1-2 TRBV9 CASSPGIGQNYGYTF
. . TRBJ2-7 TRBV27 CASSLWGQHNEQYF
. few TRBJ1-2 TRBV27 CASSLSNRANGYTF
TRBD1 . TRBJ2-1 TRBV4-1 CASRDRGSSYNEQFF
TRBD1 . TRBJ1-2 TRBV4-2 CASSQPSGTGVPNYGYTF
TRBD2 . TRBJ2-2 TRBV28 CASSFPGLPNTGELFF
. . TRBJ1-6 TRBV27 CASSLAFTGSYNSPLHF
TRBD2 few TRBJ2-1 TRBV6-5 CASSYVQRGVVEQFF
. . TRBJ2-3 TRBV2 CASSDGGTSTDTQYF
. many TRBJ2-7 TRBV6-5 CASRTVNGYEQYF
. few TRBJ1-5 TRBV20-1 CSAAPGRRNQPQHF
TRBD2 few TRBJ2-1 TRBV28 CASSFASGSRGNEQFF
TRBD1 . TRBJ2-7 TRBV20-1 CSARPDRAYEQYF
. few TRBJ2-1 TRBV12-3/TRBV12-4 CASSRPEAWGQFF
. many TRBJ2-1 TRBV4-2 CASSQEVGVLEEFF
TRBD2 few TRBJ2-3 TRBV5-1 CASSPSSGSPDTQYF
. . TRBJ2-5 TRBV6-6 CASTKAPQETQYF
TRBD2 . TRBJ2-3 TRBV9 CASHPTSGRGNTQYF
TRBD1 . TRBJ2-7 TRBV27 CASSCRQGEQYF
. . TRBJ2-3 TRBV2 CASSAQGRGTDTQYF
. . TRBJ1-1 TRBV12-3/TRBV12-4 CASSFPMTGNTEAFF
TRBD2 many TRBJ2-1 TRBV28 CASSLLGAGVNNEQFF
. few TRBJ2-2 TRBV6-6 CASSYEGQNTGELFF
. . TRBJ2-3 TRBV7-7 CASSPERVWADAQYF
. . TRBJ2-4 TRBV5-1 CANLDPPAKNIQYF
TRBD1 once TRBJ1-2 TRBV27 CASRYRGGNGYTF
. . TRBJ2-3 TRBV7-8 CASSPNRARPGHTQYF
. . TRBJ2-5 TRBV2 CASSEAYKTQYF
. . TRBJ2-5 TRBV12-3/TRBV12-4 CAGSLRGSETQYF
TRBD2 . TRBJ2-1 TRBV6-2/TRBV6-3 CASSAQLAGGPYEQFF
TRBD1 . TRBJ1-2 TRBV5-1 CASSITGQGGGYTF
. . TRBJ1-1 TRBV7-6 CASSSQLKRLNTEAFF
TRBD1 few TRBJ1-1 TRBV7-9 CASSSQGAGVRTEAFF
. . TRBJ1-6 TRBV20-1 CSARPRVNSPLHF
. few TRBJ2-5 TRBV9 CASSVALANGGQETQYF
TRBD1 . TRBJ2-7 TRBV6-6 CASSDLGGRGFYEQYF
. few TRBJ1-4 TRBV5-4 CASSPEGPNEKLFF
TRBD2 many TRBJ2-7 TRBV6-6 CASSPSGATYEQYF
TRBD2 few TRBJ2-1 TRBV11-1 CASSLVGLAGGFDNEQFF
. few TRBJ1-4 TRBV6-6 CASSYLWAEQGEKLFF
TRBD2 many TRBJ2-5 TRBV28 CASSFGGTETQYF
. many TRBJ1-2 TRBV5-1 CASSLVTANYGYTF
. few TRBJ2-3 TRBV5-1 CASTEYTGVTDTQYF
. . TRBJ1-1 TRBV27 CASSLSSRNTEAFF
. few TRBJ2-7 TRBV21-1 CASQGLADFSYEQYF
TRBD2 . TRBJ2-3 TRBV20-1 CSGISRGGPADTQYF
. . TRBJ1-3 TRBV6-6 CASSFPQISGNTIYF